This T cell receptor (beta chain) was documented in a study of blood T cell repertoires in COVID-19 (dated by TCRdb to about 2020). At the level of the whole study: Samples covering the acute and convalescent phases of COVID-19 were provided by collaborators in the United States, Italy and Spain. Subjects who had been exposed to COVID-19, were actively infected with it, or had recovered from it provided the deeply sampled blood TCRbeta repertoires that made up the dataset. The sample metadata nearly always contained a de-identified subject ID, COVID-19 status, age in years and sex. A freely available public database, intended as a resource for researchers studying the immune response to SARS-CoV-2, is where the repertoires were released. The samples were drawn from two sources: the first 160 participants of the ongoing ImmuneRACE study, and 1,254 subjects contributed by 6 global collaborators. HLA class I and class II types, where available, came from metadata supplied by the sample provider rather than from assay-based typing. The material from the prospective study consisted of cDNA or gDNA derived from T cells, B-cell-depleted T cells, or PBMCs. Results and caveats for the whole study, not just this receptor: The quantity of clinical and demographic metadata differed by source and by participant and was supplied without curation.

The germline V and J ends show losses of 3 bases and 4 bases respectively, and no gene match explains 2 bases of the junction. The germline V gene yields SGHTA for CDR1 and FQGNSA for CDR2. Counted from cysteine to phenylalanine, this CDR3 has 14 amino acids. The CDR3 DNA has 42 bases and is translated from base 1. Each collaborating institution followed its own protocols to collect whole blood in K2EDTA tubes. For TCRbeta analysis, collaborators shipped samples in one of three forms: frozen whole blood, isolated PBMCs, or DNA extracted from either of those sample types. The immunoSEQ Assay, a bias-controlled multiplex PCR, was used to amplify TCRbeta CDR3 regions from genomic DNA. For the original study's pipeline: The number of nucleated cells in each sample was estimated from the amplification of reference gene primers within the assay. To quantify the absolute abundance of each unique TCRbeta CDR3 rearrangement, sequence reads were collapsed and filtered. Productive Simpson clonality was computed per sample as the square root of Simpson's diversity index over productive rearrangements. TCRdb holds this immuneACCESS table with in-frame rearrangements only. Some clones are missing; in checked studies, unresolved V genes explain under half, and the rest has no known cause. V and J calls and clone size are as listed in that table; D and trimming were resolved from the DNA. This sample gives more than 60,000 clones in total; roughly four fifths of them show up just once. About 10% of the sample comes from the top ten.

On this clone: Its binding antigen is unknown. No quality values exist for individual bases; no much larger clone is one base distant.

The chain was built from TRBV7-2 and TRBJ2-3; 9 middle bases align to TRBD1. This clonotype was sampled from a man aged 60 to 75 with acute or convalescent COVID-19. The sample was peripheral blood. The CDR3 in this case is CASSLGQGSDTQYF. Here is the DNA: TGTGCCAGCAGCTTGGGACAGGGATCAGATACGCAGTATTTT.